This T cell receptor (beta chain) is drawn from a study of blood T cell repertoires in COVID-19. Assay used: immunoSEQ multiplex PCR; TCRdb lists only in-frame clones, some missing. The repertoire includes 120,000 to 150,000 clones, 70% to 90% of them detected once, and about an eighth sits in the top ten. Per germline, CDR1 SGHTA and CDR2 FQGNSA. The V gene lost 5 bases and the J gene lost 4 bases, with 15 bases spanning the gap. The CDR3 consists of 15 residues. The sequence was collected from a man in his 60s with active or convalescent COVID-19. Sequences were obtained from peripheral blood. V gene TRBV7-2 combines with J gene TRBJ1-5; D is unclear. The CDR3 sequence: CASSPPPSGNQPQHF. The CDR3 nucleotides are TGTGCCAGCAGCCCCCCTCCCTCGGGGAATCAGCCCCAGCATTTT.